This T cell receptor (beta chain) was captured by sequencing in a study of identical twins (dated by TCRdb to the mid-2010s). At the level of the whole study: The study deep-sequenced TCR alpha and beta repertoires from monozygotic twins, unrelated adults of various ages and cord blood to test whether fetal clonotypes persist. Replicate twin experiments were performed at different times using different library preparation protocols to rule out contamination. Overall results and qualifications from the work: Compared with coincidental sharing between unrelated individuals, out-of-frame TCR alpha sequences shared between twins showed an excess of sequences with low generation probability. Fewer insertions were carried by abundant cord blood beta clonotypes; a weaker similar trend was observed in young adult naive repertoires, while no such trend was observed in memory repertoires. Because the same donors could not be followed over many years, conclusions were based on cross-sectional statistical analysis. Invariant T cells such as MAIT and iNKT could partly confound zero-insertion analyses, although diverse VJ usage argued against such confounding for most clonotypes. The excess sharing between twins in beta out-of-frame sequences was weaker because fewer shared sequences reduced the signal-to-noise ratio. In monozygotic twins, recombination models systematically underestimated out-of-frame TCR alpha sharing, but the models matched the sharing seen between unrelated individuals.

Only healthy Caucasian donors were included. The twin cohort comprised three pairs of female monozygotic twins, all aged roughly 18 to 30 years. CD4+ and CD8+ T cell populations were isolated with positive isolation kits from Invitrogen. This clonotype appeared a few times. There is no known antigen for this receptor. Per-nucleotide qualities are absent, and no much larger clonotype sits a single base away. V lost 5 bases and J lost 6 bases; the stretch between them is 11 bases long. Inclusive of the bounding cysteine and phenylalanine, the CDR3 is 13 residues long. This entry keeps only the CDR3 DNA: 39 bases, framed from base 1. CDR1 and CDR2 (MNHEY, SVGEGT) derive from the germline V gene. Libraries were built with 5' RACE. TCRdb records Illumina HiSeq 2000 as the sequencer. A universal primer binding site was added through template switching, and the final cDNA carried a unique molecular identifier so that TCR cDNA molecules could be counted accurately. Specific primers in the conserved constant-segment region were used to synthesize first-strand cDNA for TCR alpha and beta chains. To control for contamination, each cDNA library was double barcoded with a SMART-Mk sample barcode plus Illumina barcodes. Two successive PCR steps introduced TruSeq adapter sequences along with Illumina sample barcodes. The Illumina HiSeq platform was used with custom primers to sequence TCR alpha and beta cDNA libraries. As for the authors' bioinformatics: Unique molecular identifiers were extracted from raw reads with MiGEC, and CDR3 positions were determined with MiXCR. For each individual, recombination models were inferred using an EM algorithm with the repgenHMM and IGoR tools. Shared clonotypes were analyzed with the tcR package in R, and sharing was normalized by the product of cloneset sizes. Out-of-frame nonproductive sequences were analyzed to study raw recombination free of thymic and clonal selection effects. TCRdb trimmed the raw reads at Q25, called clones with MiXCR and kept productive beta chains. CDR3 protein sequences are deduplicated, and each keeps its most common genes and DNA. TCRdb, not the original authors, processed these V and J calls. This sample lists 430,000 or so distinct CDR3 sequences; around 24% were detected once. Of the sample, roughly 2.8% is held by the ten largest clones.

Separately, the same data were catalogued under a study of T cells expressing NK-cell markers. As described in the second report: In sorted CD3+CD56+NKG2C+, CD3+CD56+NKG2C- and CD3+CD56-NKG2C+ T-cell subsets from several donors, TCR beta-chain repertoires were profiled. Seven of the eight sequenced donors were HCMV-seropositive and one was HCMV-seronegative. To restrict sorting to alphabetaTCR-expressing T cells, an anti-gammadeltaTCR antibody was added in several experiments. In several donors, the dominant CD3+CD56+NKG2C+ clonotypes were found to rank among the top 10 CD8+ clonotypes and to make up roughly 1.0-8% of CD8+ T cells. Those dominant clonotypes were again the most abundant among CD3+CD56-NKG2C+ cells in a handful of donors, at about 25-65%. Whether the expanded NKG2C-expressing T cell clones were specific for HCMV antigens remained unclear. The eight sequenced donors were randomly selected healthy volunteers, three men and five women. HCMV-specific IgG was detected in serum with a commercial ELISA kit to determine HCMV serostatus. MIGEC handled demultiplexing of the reads and grouping by UMI, while MiTCR was used to assemble and quantify clonotypes. Only TCR cDNA sequences supported by at least two reads were kept to exclude erroneous sequences. The tcR package was used for downstream repertoire analysis, and clonotypes were matched between fractions using CDR3 nucleotide sequence together with V segment. Antigen specificity was annotated against VDJdb with VDJmatch, allowing one amino acid substitution in CDR3.

Sequencing used CD4+ T cells sorted from blood. The sequence was obtained from a woman younger than 35 in good health. This sequence uses TRBV6-2 or TRBV6-3 and TRBJ2-1; the D gene is perhaps TRBD2, on 5 matching bases. The bases are TGTGCCAGCAGTAGGGAGCGGAGCAATGAGCAGTTCTTC. This translates into CASSRERSNEQFF.